This T cell receptor beta chain was recorded in a study of blood T cell repertoires in COVID-19. TCRdb keeps only in-frame clones here, not all; method: immunoSEQ multiplex PCR. The table includes around 250,000 clones, 80% to 90% detected once. The CDR3 is 15 residues long. The V gene's germline CDR1 is SGHVS and CDR2 FQNEAQ. With 3 bases removed from V and 5 bases from J, the gap between germline ends came to 16 bases. The V gene is TRBV7-8, the J gene TRBJ1-1; D not certain. This clonotype was obtained from a man aged 35 to 55 with active or convalescent COVID-19. The sequencing sample was made of peripheral blood. CDR3 sequence: CASSFREGVGTEAFF. The CDR3 DNA reads as TGTGCCAGCAGCTTCCGTGAGGGAGTAGGGACTGAAGCTTTCTTT.